Each of the 8 T cell receptor beta chains below was sequenced from the same sample in a study of Tregs in tolerant kidney transplant recipients. This table comes from immunoSEQ multiplex PCR, and its TCRdb copy is limited to in-frame clones, with some not included. The sample holds tens of thousands of clones, 95% to 96% seen once. These receptors are not linked to any known antigen. What was sequenced was Tregs from blood cultured with allogeneic cells. The receptors come from a human donor in good health.

The chain carries TRBV2 and TRBJ2-7, with D perhaps TRBD2 (5 bases). There are 14 residues in the CDR3. Germline V gene data show CDR1 as SNHLY and CDR2 as FYNNEI. V was trimmed by 3 bases and J by 0 bases, leaving 9 bases between them. CDR3 nucleotide sequence: TGTGCCAGCAGTGAGGGAGTTTTCTCCTACGAGCAGTACTTC. This codes for CASSEGVFSYEQYF.

The chain joins TRBV14 to TRBJ2-3; D remains unclear. V shed 5 bases and J shed 5 bases, with 8 bases lying between them. The CDR3 runs 12 residues. Germline CDR1 and CDR2: SGHDN and FVKESK. CDR3 sequence: CASSLRRDTQYF. The CDR3 DNA reads TGTGCCAGCAGCTTGAGACGAGATACGCAGTATTTT.

The chain's CDR3 is CASSLLRLGPRDNEQFF. The DNA for the CDR3 is TGTGCCAGCAGCTTATTGCGGTTGGGACCTAGAGACAATGAGCAGTTCTTC. The V call is TRBV11-1, the J call TRBJ2-1; either TRBD1 or TRBD2 may supply D (5 bases each). This CDR3 contains 17 residues. The germline V and J ends were trimmed by 2 bases and 5 bases, with 19 bases remaining between them. Germline assignment: CDR1 SGHAT and CDR2 FQDESV (reference sequence).

The chain uses TRBV4-1 and TRBJ1-2; tentatively, D is TRBD1 (5 bases). The CDR3 is 14 amino acids. CDR1 and CDR2 from the germline V gene are MGHRA and YSYEKL. V was cut by 4 bases and J by 10 bases, with 19 bases left in between. DNA of the CDR3: TGCGCCAGCAGCCGCATTCTCGGGACGTCCAACTACACCTTC. Its translation is CASSRILGTSNYTF.

The V call is TRBV5-8, the J call TRBJ1-4; D is unclear. The CDR3 is 16 amino acids. From germline, CDR1 is SGHTS and CDR2 YDEGEE. Trimming took off 1 base at V and 3 bases at J, with 13 bases between the two ends. Here the CDR3 DNA reads TGTGCCAGCAGCTTGAGTCGTTGGGCGGCTAATGAAAAACTGTTTTTT. Protein product: CASSLSRWAANEKLFF.

The chain recombines TRBV7-2 with TRBJ1-1; D might be TRBD1 (5 bases). Trimming cost V 6 bases and J 7 bases, with 12 bases left between them. Germline lookup yields CDR1 SGHTA and CDR2 FQGNSA. CDR3 length equals 12 residues. This CDR3 reads CASREIGVEAFF. Here the CDR3 DNA reads TGTGCCAGCAGGGAAATAGGGGTTGAAGCTTTCTTT.

CDR3 bases: TGTGCCACCAGCAGAGCGACTGCTGGAAACACCATATATTTT. Its protein is CATSRATAGNTIYF. The rearrangement links TRBV15 to TRBJ1-3; D is undetermined. This CDR3 region has 14 residues. The V gene's germline CDR1 is LNHNV and CDR2 YYDKDF (reference sequence). Trimming took off 1 base at V and 2 bases at J, with 6 bases between the two ends.

The V gene is TRBV5-1, the J gene TRBJ2-3; no reliable D call. Germline values: CDR1 SGHRS, CDR2 YFSETQ. The V end lost 2 bases, the J end lost 4 bases, and 8 bases lay between the germline ends. This CDR3 has 13 amino acids. DNA for the CDR3: TGCGCCAGCAGCTTACTGCTTGCAGATACGCAGTATTTT. Translated, it gives CASSLLLADTQYF.